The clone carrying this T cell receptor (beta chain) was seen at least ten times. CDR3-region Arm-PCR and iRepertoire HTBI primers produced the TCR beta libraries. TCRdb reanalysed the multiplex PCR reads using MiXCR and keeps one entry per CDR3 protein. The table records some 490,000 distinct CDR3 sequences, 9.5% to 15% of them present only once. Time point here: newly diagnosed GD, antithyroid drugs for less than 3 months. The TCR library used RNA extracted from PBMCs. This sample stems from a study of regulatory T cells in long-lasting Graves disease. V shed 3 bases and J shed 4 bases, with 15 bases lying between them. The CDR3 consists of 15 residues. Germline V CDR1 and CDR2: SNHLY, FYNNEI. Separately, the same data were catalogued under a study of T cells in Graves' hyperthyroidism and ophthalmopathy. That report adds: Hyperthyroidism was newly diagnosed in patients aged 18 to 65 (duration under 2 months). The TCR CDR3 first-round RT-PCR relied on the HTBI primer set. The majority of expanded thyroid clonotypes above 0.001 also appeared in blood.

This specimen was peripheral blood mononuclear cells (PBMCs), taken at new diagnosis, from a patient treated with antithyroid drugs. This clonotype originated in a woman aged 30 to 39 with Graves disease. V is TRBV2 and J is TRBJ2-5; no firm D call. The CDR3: CASSDRGLGIETQYF. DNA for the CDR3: TGTGCCAGCAGTGACCGCGGCTTAGGAATAGAGACCCAGTACTTC.